Listed below are T cell receptor beta chains from one sample, sequenced in a study of T-cell memory formation after mild COVID-19. TCRdb re-analysed the 5' RACE reads in MiXCR, keeping a single row per CDR3 protein. The repertoire holds about 430,000 distinct CDR3 sequences, with 24% as singletons. The specimen was PBMCs or a T cell subset sorted from them (not recorded which). The receptors here all came from an adult woman who had mild COVID-19 (a few samples of this study predate the infection). Cell type and time point are not known. Each CDR3 is given with its conserved first and last residue. Fields, in order: V gene, J gene, CDR3 protein.

TRBV7-3,TRBJ2-2,CASSFGTPNTGELFF
TRBV5-1,TRBJ1-5,CASSLDAGHYQPQHF
TRBV4-3,TRBJ2-1,CASSQETASYNEQFF
TRBV27,TRBJ1-1,CASSSGANTEAFF
TRBV21-1,TRBJ2-1,CASSKCWTGRNNEQFF
TRBV10-3,TRBJ2-7,CAISELASVNEQYF
TRBV24-1,TRBJ2-1,CATSGTGGPNEQFF
TRBV12-3/TRBV12-4,TRBJ2-3,CASTLDRVGSIRTDTQYF
TRBV7-2,TRBJ2-1,CASSLASGQLTYNEQFF
TRBV12-3/TRBV12-4,TRBJ1-2,CASSAPEGSNGYTF
TRBV2,TRBJ2-3,CASSKLSPEQYF
TRBV5-1,TRBJ2-7,CASSLVGQSFYEQYF
TRBV20-1,TRBJ1-1,CSARLGGGSTEAFF
TRBV20-1,TRBJ1-2,CSARVGAYGYTF
TRBV19,TRBJ2-6,CASSMPGANVLTF
TRBV20-1,TRBJ2-1,CSARSGGIEQFF
TRBV5-1,TRBJ2-7,CASSYQGFHEQYF
TRBV11-3,TRBJ1-1,CASSLVRQGVAAFF
TRBV2,TRBJ1-5,CASSEGIQPQHF
TRBV19,TRBJ2-7,CASSFRQGRGYEQYF
TRBV5-1,TRBJ2-7,CASNPGGSDEQYF
TRBV25-1,TRBJ2-5,CASSPADRIQETQYF
TRBV29-1,TRBJ1-1,CSVESPGTGWRAFF
TRBV7-9,TRBJ2-1,CASRDGRYNEQFF
TRBV7-9,TRBJ2-2,CASSWGSQNTGELFF
TRBV7-2,TRBJ1-2,CASSLEVVPYGYTF
TRBV27,TRBJ2-3,CASGWTGGTDTQYF
TRBV11-2,TRBJ2-7,CASSFLDGSYEQYF
TRBV5-8,TRBJ1-2,CASSFQGGANYGYTF
TRBV6-5,TRBJ1-6,CASSSTGGSYNSPLQF
TRBV24-1,TRBJ2-4,CATSAARAGEGNIQYF
TRBV6-1,TRBJ2-2,CASTWDRGQRGELFF
TRBV10-2,TRBJ1-1,CASSGYRGRNTEAFF
TRBV28,TRBJ1-4,CASSSPTNEKLFF
TRBV4-3,TRBJ2-3,CASSQDPSGSVDTQYF
TRBV15,TRBJ1-4,CATSRDRGAEKLFF
TRBV29-1,TRBJ2-7,CSVEAQGDHEQYF
TRBV18,TRBJ2-2,CASSLQESKVAGELFF
TRBV11-1,TRBJ2-4,CASQRGIGRLAKNIQYF
TRBV3-1,TRBJ1-2,CASSPLDRGRDGYTF
TRBV12-3/TRBV12-4,TRBJ1-4,CASSLGRSNEKLFF
TRBV29-1,TRBJ2-7,CSVEGGRLPYEQYF
TRBV24-1,TRBJ2-1,CATSALSGTDEQFF
TRBV12-3/TRBV12-4,TRBJ2-1,CASSIAGGEPQFF
TRBV6-1,TRBJ2-3,CASSEPGLATDTQYF
TRBV20-1,TRBJ2-7,CSASFPGQGSNEQYF
TRBV15,TRBJ2-3,CATSRDLTAGYLDTQYF
TRBV7-9,TRBJ2-1,CASTPVRDEQFF